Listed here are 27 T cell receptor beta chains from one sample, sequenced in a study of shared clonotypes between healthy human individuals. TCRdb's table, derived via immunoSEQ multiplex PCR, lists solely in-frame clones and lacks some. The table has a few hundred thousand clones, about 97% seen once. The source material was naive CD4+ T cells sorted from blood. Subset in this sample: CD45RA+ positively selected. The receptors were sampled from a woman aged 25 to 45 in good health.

In DNA form, the CDR3 reads TGCGCCAGCAGCGTAGGACTAGCGGGAGCCTACGAGCAGTACTTC. As protein: CASSVGLAGAYEQYF. The chain uses TRBV5-1 and TRBJ2-7, with 13 positions matching TRBD2. The CDR3 length is 15 residues. Trimming cost V 4 bases and J 2 bases; bases outside gene matches: 3. Germline loops: CDR1 SGHRS, CDR2 YFSETQ.

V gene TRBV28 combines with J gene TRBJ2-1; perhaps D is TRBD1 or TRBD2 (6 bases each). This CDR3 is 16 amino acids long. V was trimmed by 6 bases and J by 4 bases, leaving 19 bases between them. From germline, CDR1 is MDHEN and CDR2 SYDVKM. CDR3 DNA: TGTGCCAGCAGCCCTCGGGGGCCTCCCATATACAATGAGCAGTTCTTC. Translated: CASSPRGPPIYNEQFF.

The DNA of the CDR3 is TGTGCCAGCAGATCACAGGGGGTCTCCTACGAGCAGTACTTC. Its translation is CASRSQGVSYEQYF. V usage is TRBV28 and J usage is TRBJ2-5, with 8 bases lining up with TRBD1. The J call is uncertain, as TRBJ2-7 better fits the DNA end. The CDR3 runs to 14 residues. Germline CDR1 MDHEN, CDR2 SYDVKM.

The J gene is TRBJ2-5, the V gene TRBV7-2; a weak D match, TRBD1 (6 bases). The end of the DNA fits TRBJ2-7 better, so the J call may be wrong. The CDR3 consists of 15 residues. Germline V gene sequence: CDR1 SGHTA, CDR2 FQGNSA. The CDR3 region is CASSLPGQGYYEQYF. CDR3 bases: TGTGCCAGCAGCTTGCCAGGGCAGGGGTACTACGAGCAGTACTTC.

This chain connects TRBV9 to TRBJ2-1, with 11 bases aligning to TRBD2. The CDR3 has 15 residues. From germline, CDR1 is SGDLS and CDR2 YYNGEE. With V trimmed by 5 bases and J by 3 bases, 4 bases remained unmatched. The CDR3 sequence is CASSSGRADYNEQFF. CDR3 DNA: TGTGCCAGCAGTAGCGGGAGGGCCGACTACAATGAGCAGTTCTTC.

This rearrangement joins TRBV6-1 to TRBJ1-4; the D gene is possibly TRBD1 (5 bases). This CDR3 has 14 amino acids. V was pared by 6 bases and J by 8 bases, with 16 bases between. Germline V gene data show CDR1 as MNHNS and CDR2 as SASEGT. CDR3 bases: TGTGCCAGCAGCGTGACGAGGGCAGGGGAAAAACTGTTTTTT. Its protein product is CASSVTRAGEKLFF.

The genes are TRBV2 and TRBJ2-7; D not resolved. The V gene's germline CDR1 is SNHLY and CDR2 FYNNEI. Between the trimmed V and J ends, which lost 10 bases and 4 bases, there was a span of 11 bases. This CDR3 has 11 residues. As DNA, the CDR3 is TGTGCCACCGGTGTAGCTTACGAGCAGTACTTC. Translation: CATGVAYEQYF.

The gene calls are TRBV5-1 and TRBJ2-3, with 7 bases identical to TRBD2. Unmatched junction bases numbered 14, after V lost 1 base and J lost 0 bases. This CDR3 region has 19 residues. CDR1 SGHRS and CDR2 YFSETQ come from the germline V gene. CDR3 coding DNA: TGCGCCAGCAGCTTGAACCCGCCGGGACTACGTTCTAGCACAGATACGCAGTATTTT. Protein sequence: CASSLNPPGLRSSTDTQYF.

The CDR3 DNA reads as TGTGCCAGCAGCAAAGGGACTAACTACGAGCAGTACTTC. Its protein product is CASSKGTNYEQYF. The gene calls are TRBV7-2 and TRBJ2-7; 7 bases are shared with TRBD2. V was pared by 5 bases and J by 3 bases, with 4 bases of the junction left unmatched. The CDR3 extends over 13 amino acids. Germline V gene lookup returns CDR1 SGHTA and CDR2 FQGNSA.

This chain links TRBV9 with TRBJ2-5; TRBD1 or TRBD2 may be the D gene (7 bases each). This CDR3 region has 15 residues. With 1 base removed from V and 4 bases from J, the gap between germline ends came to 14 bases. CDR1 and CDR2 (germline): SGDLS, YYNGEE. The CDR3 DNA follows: TGTGCCAGCAGCGTACTGGGAGGGGGCGGAGAGACCCAGTACTTC. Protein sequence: CASSVLGGGGETQYF.

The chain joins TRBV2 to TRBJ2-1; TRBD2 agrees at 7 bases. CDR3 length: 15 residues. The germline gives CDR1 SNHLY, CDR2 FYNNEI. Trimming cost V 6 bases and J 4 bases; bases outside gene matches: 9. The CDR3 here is CASREERGSYNEQFF. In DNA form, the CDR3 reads TGTGCCAGCAGGGAGGAGCGGGGATCGTACAATGAGCAGTTCTTC.

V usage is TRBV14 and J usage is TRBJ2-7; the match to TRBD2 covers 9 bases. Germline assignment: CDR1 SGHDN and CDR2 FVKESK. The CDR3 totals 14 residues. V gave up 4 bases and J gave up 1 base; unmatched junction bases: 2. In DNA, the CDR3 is TGTGCCAGCAGCCCTCTAGCGGGATCCTACGAGCAGTACTTC. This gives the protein CASSPLAGSYEQYF.

CDR3 loop: CASSQGQAGELFF. As DNA, the CDR3 is TGCGCCAGCAGCCAGGGACAGGCCGGGGAGCTGTTTTTT. The chain couples TRBV5-1 to TRBJ2-2; TRBD1 agrees at 8 bases. The CDR3 totals 13 residues. V shed 4 bases and J 6 bases; nucleotides not matched to a gene: 2. Germline loops: CDR1 SGHRS, CDR2 YFSETQ.

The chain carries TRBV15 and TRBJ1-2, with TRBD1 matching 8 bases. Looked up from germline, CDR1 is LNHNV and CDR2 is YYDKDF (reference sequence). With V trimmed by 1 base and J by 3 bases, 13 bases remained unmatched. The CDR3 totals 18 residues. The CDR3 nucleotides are TGTGCCACCAGCAGAGCCTCGGTGGTCAGGGGGCCCGACTATGGCTACACCTTC. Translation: CATSRASVVRGPDYGYTF.

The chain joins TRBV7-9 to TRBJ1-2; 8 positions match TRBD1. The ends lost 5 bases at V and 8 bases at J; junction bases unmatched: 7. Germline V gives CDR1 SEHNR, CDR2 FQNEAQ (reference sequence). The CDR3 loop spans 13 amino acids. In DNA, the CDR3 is TGTGCCAGCAGCGTCAGGGGGCTTAGAGGCTACACCTTC. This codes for CASSVRGLRGYTF.

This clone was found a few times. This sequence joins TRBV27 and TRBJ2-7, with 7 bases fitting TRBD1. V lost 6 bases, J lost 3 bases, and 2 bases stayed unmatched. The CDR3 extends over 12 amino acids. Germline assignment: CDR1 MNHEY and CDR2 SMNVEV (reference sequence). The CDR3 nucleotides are TGTGCCAGCAGGGGACAGATCTACGAGCAGTACTTC. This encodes CASRGQIYEQYF.

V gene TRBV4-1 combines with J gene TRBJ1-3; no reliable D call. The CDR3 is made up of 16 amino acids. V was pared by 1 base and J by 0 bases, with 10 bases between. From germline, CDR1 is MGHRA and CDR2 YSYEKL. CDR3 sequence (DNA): TGCGCCAGCAGCCAAGGGAGGCTCAGCTCTGGAAACACCATATATTTT. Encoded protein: CASSQGRLSSGNTIYF.

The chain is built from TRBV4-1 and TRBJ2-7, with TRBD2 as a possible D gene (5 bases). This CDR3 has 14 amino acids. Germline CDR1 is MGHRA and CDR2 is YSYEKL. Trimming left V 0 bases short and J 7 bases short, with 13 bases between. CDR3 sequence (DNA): TGCGCCAGCAGCCAAGATTGGACTGTTGTGGAGCAGTACTTC. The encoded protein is CASSQDWTVVEQYF.

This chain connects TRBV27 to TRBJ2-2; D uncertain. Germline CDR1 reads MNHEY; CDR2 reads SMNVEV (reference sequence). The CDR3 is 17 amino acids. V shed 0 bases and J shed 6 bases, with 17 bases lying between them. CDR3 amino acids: CASSLSKAGLEPGELFF. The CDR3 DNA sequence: TGTGCCAGCAGTTTATCGAAGGCCGGGCTGGAACCCGGGGAGCTGTTTTTT.

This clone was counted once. Written as DNA, the CDR3 is TGTGCCAGCAGCTGGACGTACTACGAGCAGTACTTC. It yields the protein CASSWTYYEQYF. The chain joins TRBV2 to TRBJ2-5; D not certain. The J call may be incorrect, as the DNA end agrees better with TRBJ2-7. The CDR3 extends over 12 amino acids. Germline V lookup: CDR1 SNHLY, CDR2 FYNNEI.

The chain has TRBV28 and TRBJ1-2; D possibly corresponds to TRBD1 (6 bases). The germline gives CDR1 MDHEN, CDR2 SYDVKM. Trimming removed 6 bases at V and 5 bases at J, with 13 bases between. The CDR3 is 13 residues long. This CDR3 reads CASSPTGIYGYTF. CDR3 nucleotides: TGTGCCAGCAGCCCGACAGGAATTTATGGCTACACCTTC.

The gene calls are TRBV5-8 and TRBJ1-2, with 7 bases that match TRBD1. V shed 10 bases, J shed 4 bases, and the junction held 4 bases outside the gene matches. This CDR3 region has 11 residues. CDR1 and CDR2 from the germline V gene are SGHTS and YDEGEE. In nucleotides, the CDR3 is TGTGCCGGGGGACAGCGCTATGGCTACACCTTC. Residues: CAGGQRYGYTF.

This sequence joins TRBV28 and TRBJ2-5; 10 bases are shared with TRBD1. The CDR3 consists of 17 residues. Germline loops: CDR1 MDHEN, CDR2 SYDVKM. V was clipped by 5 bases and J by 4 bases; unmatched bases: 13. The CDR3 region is CASSPRWKGQGRETQYF. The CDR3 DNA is TGTGCCAGCAGTCCTCGCTGGAAGGGACAGGGGAGAGAGACCCAGTACTTC.

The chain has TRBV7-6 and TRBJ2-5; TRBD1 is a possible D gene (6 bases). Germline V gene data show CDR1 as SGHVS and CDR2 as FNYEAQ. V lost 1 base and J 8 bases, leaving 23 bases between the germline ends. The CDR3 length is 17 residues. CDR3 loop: CASSLDGYRVGVTTQYF. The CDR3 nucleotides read TGTGCCAGCAGCTTAGACGGCTACAGGGTAGGGGTGACTACCCAGTACTTC.

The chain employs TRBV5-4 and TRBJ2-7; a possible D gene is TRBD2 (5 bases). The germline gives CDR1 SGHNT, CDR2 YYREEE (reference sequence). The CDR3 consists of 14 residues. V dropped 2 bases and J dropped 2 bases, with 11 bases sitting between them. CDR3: CASSFRGNPYEQYF. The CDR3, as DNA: TGTGCCAGCAGCTTCCGAGGGAACCCCTACGAGCAGTACTTC.

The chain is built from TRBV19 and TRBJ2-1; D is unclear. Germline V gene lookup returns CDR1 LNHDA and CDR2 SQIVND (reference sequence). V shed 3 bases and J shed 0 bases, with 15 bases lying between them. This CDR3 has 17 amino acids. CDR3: CASSIFFLGSSYNEQFF. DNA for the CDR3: TGTGCCAGTAGTATCTTCTTTCTAGGTAGCTCCTACAATGAGCAGTTCTTC.

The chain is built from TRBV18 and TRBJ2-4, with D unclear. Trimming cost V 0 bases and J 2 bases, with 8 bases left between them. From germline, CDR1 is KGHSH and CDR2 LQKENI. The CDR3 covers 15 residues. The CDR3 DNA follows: TGTGCCAGCTCACCACCGGCAGAGTCCAAAAACATTCAGTACTTC. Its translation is CASSPPAESKNIQYF. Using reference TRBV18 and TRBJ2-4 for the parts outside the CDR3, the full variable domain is NAGVMQNPRHLVRRRGQEARLRCSPMKGHSHVYWYRQLPEEGLKFMVYLQKENIIDESGMPKERFSAEFPKEGPSILRIQQVVRGDSAAYFCASSPPAESKNIQYFGAGTRLSVL.